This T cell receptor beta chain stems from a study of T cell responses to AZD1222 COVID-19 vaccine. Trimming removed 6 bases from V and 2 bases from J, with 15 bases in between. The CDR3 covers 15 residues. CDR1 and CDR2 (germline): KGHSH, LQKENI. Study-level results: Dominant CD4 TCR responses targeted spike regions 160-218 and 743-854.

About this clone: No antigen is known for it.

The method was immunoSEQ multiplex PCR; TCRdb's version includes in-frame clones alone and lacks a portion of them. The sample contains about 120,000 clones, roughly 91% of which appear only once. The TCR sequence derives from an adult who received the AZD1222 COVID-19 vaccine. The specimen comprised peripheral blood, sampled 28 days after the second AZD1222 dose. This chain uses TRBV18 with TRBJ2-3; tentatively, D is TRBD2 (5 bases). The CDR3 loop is CASSLNSAFTDTQYF. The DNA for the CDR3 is TGTGCCAGCTCCCTAAATAGCGCATTCACAGATACGCAGTATTTT.